This T cell receptor beta chain was found in a study of T-cell memory formation after mild COVID-19. Study outcomes and limitations: Shrinking CD4+ clones were chiefly CM and EM; CD8+ ones were chiefly EMRA. Certain responding clones were present in pre-infection memory, suggesting participation of cross-reactive memory.

Amplification by 5'RACE using constant-segment primers produced TCR alpha and TCR beta cDNA libraries that carried sample barcodes and UMIs. In TCRdb, the 5' RACE reads were re-called with MiXCR into one record per CDR3 protein. The sample records approximately 300,000 distinct CDR3 sequences, approximately 19% being singletons. The CDR3 is made up of 16 amino acids. Trimming removed 5 bases from V and 4 bases from J, with 19 bases in between. CDR1 SEHNR and CDR2 FQNEAQ come from the germline V gene (reference sequence). Worth noting for this clonotype: The antigen is not known.

This chain uses TRBV7-9 with TRBJ2-3; TRBD2 might be the D (5 bases). This sequence originates from a young man who had mild COVID-19 (a few samples of this study predate the infection). Cell type and time point are not known. The sample was PBMCs or a T cell subset sorted from them (not recorded which). CDR3 sequence: CASSPRGGPTADTQYF. The DNA for the CDR3 is TGTGCCAGCAGCCCCCGTGGCGGGCCAACTGCAGATACGCAGTATTTT.